The source of this T cell receptor beta chain is a study of blood T cell repertoires in COVID-19. Study-wide background: Researchers got acute and convalescent COVID-19 samples from the United States, Italy and Spain. PBMCs, B-cell-depleted T cells, or T cells provided the cDNA or gDNA that made up the material.

CDR3 length equals 15 residues. Germline assignment: CDR1 SGHDN and CDR2 FVKESK. The V end was cut by 3 bases, the J end by 6 bases, with 16 bases between. Methods used by the authors: It was from reference gene primer amplification that nucleated cell counts were estimated. Profiled with immunoSEQ multiplex PCR; TCRdb holds only in-frame clones, not every one. The V and J calls and the clone size are those of that table, but D and trimming were determined from the DNA. Here the sample spans a few hundred thousand clones, about 88% being singletons. J is TRBJ2-3 and V is TRBV14; TRBD2 is a possible D gene (5 bases). The receptor's source is a woman aged 40 to 50 who had recovered from COVID-19. The sequenced sample was peripheral blood. CDR3 loop: CASSHKTGGLDTQYF. In nucleotides, the CDR3 is TGTGCCAGCAGCCATAAGACGGGCGGACTGGATACGCAGTATTTT.